The present entry profiles one T cell receptor (beta chain) with its context. Which cohort a participant joined came from the clinical history participants gave. The repertoire was sequenced with immunoSEQ multiplex PCR; TCRdb's copy has only in-frame clones and lacks some. This sample has about 190,000 clones, with 86% found just once. CDR3 length: 11 amino acids. Germline V lookup: CDR1 MDHEN, CDR2 SYDVKM. Deletions cut 3 bases from V and 7 bases from J, with 4 bases between. This specimen belongs to a study of blood T cell repertoires in COVID-19. Study-level information: T cells, B-cell-depleted T cells, or PBMCs supplied cDNA or gDNA.

This rearrangement joins TRBV28 to TRBJ1-3; D gene uncertain. This TCR came from a middle-aged man with acute COVID-19. The sequencing sample was made of PBMCs or T cells enriched from blood (not recorded which). Written as DNA, the CDR3 is TGTGCCAGCAGTTTCCGGAACACCATATATTTT. It is translated as CASSFRNTIYF.